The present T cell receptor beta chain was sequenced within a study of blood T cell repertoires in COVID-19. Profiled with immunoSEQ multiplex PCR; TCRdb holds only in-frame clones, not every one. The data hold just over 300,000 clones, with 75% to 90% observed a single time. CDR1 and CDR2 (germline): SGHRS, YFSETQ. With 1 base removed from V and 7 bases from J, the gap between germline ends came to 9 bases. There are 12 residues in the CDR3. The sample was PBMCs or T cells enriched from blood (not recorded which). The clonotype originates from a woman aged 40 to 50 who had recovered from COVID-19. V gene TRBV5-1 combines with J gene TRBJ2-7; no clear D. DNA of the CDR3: TGCGCCAGCAGCTTGCCGGCAGCGGAGCAGTACTTC. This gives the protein CASSLPAAEQYF. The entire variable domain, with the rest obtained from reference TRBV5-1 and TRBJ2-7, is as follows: KAGVTQTPRYLIKTRGQQVTLSCSPISGHRSVSWYQQTPGQGLQFLFEYFSETQRNKGNFPGRFSGRQFSNSRSEMNVSTLELGDSALYLCASSLPAAEQYFGPGTRLTVT.